A selection of T cell receptor beta chains follows, all from one sample in a study of T-cell memory formation after mild COVID-19. MiXCR, applied by TCRdb to the 5' RACE reads, yields one record per CDR3 protein. The table lists around 310,000 distinct CDR3 sequences, approximately 22% of them singletons. The sequenced material came from PBMCs or a T cell subset sorted from them (not recorded which). All receptors derive from a man between 18 and 29 years old who had mild COVID-19 (a few samples of this study predate the infection). Cell type and time point are not known. The CDR3 runs from the conserved cysteine through the conserved F or W. The order of the fields is J gene, D gene, V gene, clone size, CDR3 protein, CDR3 DNA. The D gene is left open where the match is weak. Clone sizes are given selectively: once, few, many, or a class where the clone is expanded.

TRBJ1-2 NA TRBV7-6 many CASSAGYGYTF TGTGCCAGCTCGGCTGGGTATGGCTACACCTTC
TRBJ2-7 NA TRBV4-3 NA CASSPSHLTLDSPPGEQYF TGCGCCAGCAGCCCGTCTCACCTCACGCTAGATAGTCCCCCCGGCGAGCAGTACTTC
TRBJ1-1 NA TRBV4-1 few CASSLEERGAGDTEAFF TGCGCCAGCAGCCTAGAGGAACGCGGCGCCGGGGACACTGAAGCTTTCTTT
TRBJ1-1 NA TRBV20-1 NA CSAIRAGMNTEAFF TGCAGTGCTATTAGGGCGGGGATGAACACTGAAGCTTTCTTT
TRBJ2-3 TRBD2 TRBV5-6 few CASSLSTSGRTDTQYF TGTGCCAGCAGCTTGTCGACTAGCGGAAGAACAGATACGCAGTATTTT
TRBJ2-1 TRBD2 TRBV5-1 many CASSASLAGAYNEQFF TGCGCCAGCAGCGCATCCTTAGCGGGGGCTTATAATGAGCAGTTCTTC
TRBJ2-3 NA TRBV7-8 NA CASSFWNYLTDTQYF TGTGCCAGCAGCTTTTGGAACTACCTCACAGATACGCAGTATTTT
TRBJ2-2 NA TRBV7-9 few CASSRDGSGELFF TGTGCCAGCAGCCGGGACGGATCCGGGGAGCTGTTTTTT
TRBJ1-3 NA TRBV18 NA CASSPTGGQGDTIYF TGTGCCAGCTCACCTACCGGAGGACAAGGAGACACCATATATTTT
TRBJ2-2 NA TRBV29-1 few CSVEVRQAKRVGELFF TGCAGCGTTGAAGTCCGACAGGCTAAGCGTGTGGGGGAGCTGTTTTTT
TRBJ1-1 NA TRBV18 NA CASSGRGRGTEAFF TGTGCCAGCTCAGGCAGGGGTCGGGGCACTGAAGCTTTCTTT
TRBJ2-1 NA TRBV7-9 NA CASSFIAVYNEQFF TGTGCCAGCAGCTTTATTGCGGTGTACAATGAGCAGTTCTTC
TRBJ2-1 NA TRBV6-2/TRBV6-3 NA CASSLEINEQFF TGTGCCAGCAGTTTAGAGATCAATGAGCAGTTCTTC
TRBJ1-2 TRBD1 TRBV7-9 NA CASSPGGGTEIYGYTF TGTGCCAGCAGCCCCGGAGGCGGGACAGAAATTTATGGCTACACCTTC
TRBJ2-5 NA TRBV20-1 few CSVVPQGLTWETQYF TGCAGTGTAGTCCCCCAGGGACTGACGTGGGAGACCCAGTACTTC
TRBJ1-4 NA TRBV15 NA CATSRDRGSVNEKLFF TGTGCCACCAGCAGAGACCGAGGGAGCGTCAATGAAAAACTGTTTTTT
TRBJ1-4 NA TRBV9 NA CASSTSADTNEKLFF TGTGCCAGCAGCACGTCAGCTGATACTAATGAAAAACTGTTTTTT
TRBJ2-1 TRBD2 TRBV7-2 once CASSRTSGWNEQFF TGTGCCAGCAGCCGGACTAGCGGGTGGAATGAGCAGTTCTTC
TRBJ2-3 TRBD2 TRBV4-1 few CASSQTSGGSDTQYF TGCGCCAGCAGCCAGACTAGCGGGGGATCAGATACGCAGTATTTT
TRBJ2-3 TRBD2 TRBV18 NA CASSPTSGNTDTQYF TGTGCCAGCTCACCAACTAGCGGAAACACAGATACGCAGTATTTT
TRBJ1-1 NA TRBV19 NA CASTFLGLNTEAFF TGTGCCTCCACTTTCCTAGGATTAAACACTGAAGCTTTCTTT
TRBJ1-1 NA TRBV20-1 few CSARAAGINTEAFF TGCAGTGCTAGAGCGGCAGGGATTAACACTGAAGCTTTCTTT
TRBJ2-1 TRBD2 TRBV7-2 few CASSFSISGGENNEQFF TGTGCCAGCAGCTTTTCAATTAGCGGGGGGGAGAACAATGAGCAGTTCTTC
TRBJ2-3 TRBD2 TRBV6-5 few CASSTQLAALGDTQYF TGTGCCAGCAGCACCCAACTAGCGGCCCTCGGGGATACGCAGTATTTT
TRBJ1-3 NA TRBV7-8 NA CASREAGNTIYF TGTGCCAGCAGGGAGGCCGGAAACACCATATATTTT
TRBJ2-7 TRBD2 TRBV6-5 many CASSRGDYEQYF TGTGCCAGCAGTCGGGGGGACTACGAGCAGTACTTC
TRBJ1-1 NA TRBV7-8 few CASSVDAGGAEAFF TGTGCCAGCAGCGTGGACGCCGGTGGGGCTGAAGCTTTCTTT
TRBJ2-3 NA TRBV6-1 NA CASSEQAVGSTDTQYF TGTGCCAGCAGTGAACAAGCGGTGGGGAGCACAGATACGCAGTATTTT
TRBJ2-1 TRBD1 TRBV4-1 few CASSARDRLYNEQFF TGCGCCAGCAGCGCCCGGGACAGGCTTTACAATGAGCAGTTCTTC
TRBJ1-3 NA TRBV18 NA CASSPPSEPGNTIYF TGTGCCAGCTCACCTCCTTCAGAGCCTGGAAACACCATATATTTT
TRBJ2-7 TRBD2 TRBV12-3/TRBV12-4 NA CASSTLSGGEQYF TGTGCCAGCAGTACGCTTTCGGGGGGCGAGCAGTACTTC
TRBJ2-7 NA TRBV6-2/TRBV6-3 few CASSYHDKSYEQYF TGTGCCAGCAGTTACCACGACAAGAGCTACGAGCAGTACTTC
TRBJ2-6 NA TRBV18 few CASSPLGSGANVLTF TGTGCCAGCTCACCACTAGGGTCTGGGGCCAACGTCCTGACTTTC
TRBJ2-5 TRBD2 TRBV7-2 NA CASNRLAQAGETQYF TGTGCCAGCAACCGACTAGCCCAAGCGGGGGAGACCCAGTACTTC
TRBJ2-2 TRBD1 TRBV20-1 NA CSARTGGEAGELFF TGCAGTGCAAGAACAGGGGGAGAGGCCGGGGAGCTGTTTTTT
TRBJ1-2 TRBD1 TRBV10-3 NA CAISDWTGGGVYGYTF TGTGCCATCAGTGACTGGACAGGGGGGGGAGTCTATGGCTACACCTTC
TRBJ2-5 TRBD1 TRBV7-8 few CASSLRTDDRVETQYF TGTGCCAGCAGCTTAAGGACCGACGACAGGGTGGAGACCCAGTACTTC
TRBJ2-3 NA TRBV20-1 few CLGGVSTDTQYF TGTCTCGGGGGCGTGAGCACAGATACGCAGTATTTT
TRBJ1-3 NA TRBV24-1 few CATSFEDTIYF TGTGCCACCAGCTTCGAGGACACCATATATTTT
TRBJ1-4 NA TRBV4-2 NA CASSQEMGPGYWKLFF TGTGCCAGCAGCCAAGAAATGGGCCCCGGTTACTGGAAACTGTTTTTT
TRBJ2-1 TRBD1 TRBV7-6 NA CASSHGQGDGNEQFF TGTGCCAGCAGCCACGGACAGGGGGATGGCAATGAGCAGTTCTTC
TRBJ2-1 NA TRBV9 NA CASSAGNTNNEQFF TGTGCCAGCAGCGCGGGAAATACCAACAATGAGCAGTTCTTC
TRBJ2-3 NA TRBV28 few CASIRGGRTDTQYF TGTGCCAGCATAAGGGGGGGACGCACAGATACGCAGTATTTT
TRBJ1-2 NA TRBV6-5 NA CASSQGPHYGYTF TGTGCCAGCAGCCAGGGACCGCACTATGGCTACACCTTC
TRBJ2-3 TRBD2 TRBV6-2/TRBV6-3 NA CASTTGPGGGTQYF TGTGCCAGCACAACGGGCCCGGGAGGGGGTACGCAGTATTTT
TRBJ2-7 TRBD2 TRBV20-1 once CSARAEIAGFNSYEQYF TGCAGTGCTAGAGCGGAGATAGCGGGGTTTAACTCCTACGAGCAGTACTTC
TRBJ2-6 NA TRBV4-3 few CASSQEIETVLLNNVLTF TGCGCCAGCAGCCAAGAGATCGAGACAGTCCTTTTGAACAACGTCCTGACTTTC
TRBJ1-4 TRBD1 TRBV5-1 few CASSLATGDGKLFF TGCGCCAGCAGCTTGGCGACAGGGGATGGGAAACTGTTTTTT
TRBJ2-5 NA TRBV6-2/TRBV6-3 NA CASSYSTGLSRQETQYF TGTGCCAGCAGTTACTCAACGGGCCTCAGCCGACAAGAGACCCAGTACTTC
TRBJ2-3 TRBD2 TRBV4-1 NA CASRRTGTNTDTQYF TGCGCCAGCAGGCGAACCGGGACTAACACAGATACGCAGTATTTT
TRBJ1-4 TRBD1 TRBV4-1 few CASSQLPGQGFEKLFF TGCGCCAGCAGCCAGCTCCCGGGACAGGGATTTGAAAAACTGTTTTTT
TRBJ2-5 TRBD1 TRBV6-1 NA CASRTGGVETQYF TGTGCCAGCCGGACAGGGGGTGTAGAGACCCAGTACTTC